The source of this TCR beta chain is a study of T cell changes during pregnancy in multiple sclerosis. This clone was found once. Assay: immunoSEQ multiplex PCR; the TCRdb copy retains only in-frame clones and omits some. The sample lists around 44,000 clones; around 94% were seen once. In germline, CDR1 is SGHVS, CDR2 FNYEAQ. The CDR3 totals 14 residues. Deletions cut 1 base from V and 2 bases from J, with 9 bases between. Sequences were obtained from peripheral blood. The receptor's source is a female donor with multiple sclerosis, enrolled in a pregnancy study. V usage is TRBV7-6 and J usage is TRBJ2-7, with D possibly TRBD2 on 6 matching bases. The CDR3 here is CASSLGGGTYEQYF. The CDR3 DNA reads as TGTGCCAGCAGCTTAGGGGGCGGGACCTACGAGCAGTACTTC.